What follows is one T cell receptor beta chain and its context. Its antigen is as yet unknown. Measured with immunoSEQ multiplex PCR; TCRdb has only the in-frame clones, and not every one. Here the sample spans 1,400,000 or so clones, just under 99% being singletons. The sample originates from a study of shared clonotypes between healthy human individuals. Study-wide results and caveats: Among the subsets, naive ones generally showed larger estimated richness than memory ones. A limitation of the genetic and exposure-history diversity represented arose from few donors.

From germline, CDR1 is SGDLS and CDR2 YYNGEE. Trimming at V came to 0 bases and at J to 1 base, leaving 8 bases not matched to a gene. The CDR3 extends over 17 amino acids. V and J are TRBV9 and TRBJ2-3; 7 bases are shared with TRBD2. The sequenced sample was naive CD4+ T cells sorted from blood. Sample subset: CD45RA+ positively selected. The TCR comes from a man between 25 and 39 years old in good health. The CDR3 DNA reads TGTGCCAGCAGCGTAGATCCCTGGGGGGGTGGCACAGATACGCAGTATTTT. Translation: CASSVDPWGGGTDTQYF.